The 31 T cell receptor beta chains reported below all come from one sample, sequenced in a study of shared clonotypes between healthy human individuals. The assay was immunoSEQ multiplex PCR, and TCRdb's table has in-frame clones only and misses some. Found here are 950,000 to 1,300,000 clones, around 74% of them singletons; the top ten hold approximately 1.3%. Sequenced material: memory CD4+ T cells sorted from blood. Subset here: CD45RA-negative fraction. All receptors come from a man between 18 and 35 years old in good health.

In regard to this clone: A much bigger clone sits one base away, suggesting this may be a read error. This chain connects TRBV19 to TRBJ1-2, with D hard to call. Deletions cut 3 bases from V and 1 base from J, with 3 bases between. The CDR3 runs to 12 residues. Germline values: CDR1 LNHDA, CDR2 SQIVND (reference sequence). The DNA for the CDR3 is TGTGCCAGTAGTATTAGTAACTATGGCTACACCTTC. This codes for CASSISNYGYTF.

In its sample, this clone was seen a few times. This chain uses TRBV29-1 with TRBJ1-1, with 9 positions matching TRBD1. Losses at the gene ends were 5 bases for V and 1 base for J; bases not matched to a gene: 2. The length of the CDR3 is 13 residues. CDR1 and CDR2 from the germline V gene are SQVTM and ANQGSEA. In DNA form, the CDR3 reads TGCAGCGTTAGGGACAGGGCGAACACTGAAGCTTTCTTT. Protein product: CSVRDRANTEAFF.

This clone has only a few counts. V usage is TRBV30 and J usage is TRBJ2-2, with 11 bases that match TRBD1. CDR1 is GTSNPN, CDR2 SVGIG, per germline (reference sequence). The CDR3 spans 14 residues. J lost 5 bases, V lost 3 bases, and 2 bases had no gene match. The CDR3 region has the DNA TGTGCCTGGAGCGGGACAGGGGGAACCGGGGAGCTGTTTTTT. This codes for CAWSGTGGTGELFF.

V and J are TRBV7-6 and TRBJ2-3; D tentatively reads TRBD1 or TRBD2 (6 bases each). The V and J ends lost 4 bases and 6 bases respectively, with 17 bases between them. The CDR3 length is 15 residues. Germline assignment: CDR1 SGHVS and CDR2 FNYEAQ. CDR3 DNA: TGTGCCAGCAGCTCCCGGGCCCTAGGGGGGGATACGCAGTATTTT. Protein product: CASSSRALGGDTQYF.

The CDR3 region is CASSLGPSYNEQFF. CDR3 nucleotide sequence: TGTGCCAGCAGCTTAGGACCCAGCTACAATGAGCAGTTCTTC. The genes are TRBV11-3 and TRBJ2-1; D not certain. There are 14 residues in the CDR3. CDR1 and CDR2 (germline): SGHNT, YENEEA. Trimming cost V 1 base and J 3 bases, with 7 bases left between them.

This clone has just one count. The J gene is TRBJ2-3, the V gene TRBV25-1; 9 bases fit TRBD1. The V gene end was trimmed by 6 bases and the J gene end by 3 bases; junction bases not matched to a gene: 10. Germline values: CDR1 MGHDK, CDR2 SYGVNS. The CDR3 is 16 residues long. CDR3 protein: CASSMLGTGKTDTQYF. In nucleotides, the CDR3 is TGTGCCAGCAGCATGTTAGGGACAGGGAAAACAGATACGCAGTATTTT.

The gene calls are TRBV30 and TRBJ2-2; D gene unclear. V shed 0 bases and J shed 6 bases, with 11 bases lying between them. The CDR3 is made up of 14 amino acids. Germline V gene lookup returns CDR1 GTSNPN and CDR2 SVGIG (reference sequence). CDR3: CAWSVLGVPGELFF. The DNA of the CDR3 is TGTGCCTGGAGTGTACTTGGGGTGCCCGGGGAGCTGTTTTTT.

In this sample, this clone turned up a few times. The CDR3 protein is CASSLFPGPGEQYF. The CDR3 DNA reads as TGTGCCAGCAGTTTATTCCCGGGCCCTGGCGAGCAGTACTTC. This chain uses TRBV28 with TRBJ2-7; D remains ambiguous. Germline V gene sequence: CDR1 MDHEN, CDR2 SYDVKM. V shed 1 base and J shed 6 bases, with 13 bases lying between them. This CDR3 has 14 residues.

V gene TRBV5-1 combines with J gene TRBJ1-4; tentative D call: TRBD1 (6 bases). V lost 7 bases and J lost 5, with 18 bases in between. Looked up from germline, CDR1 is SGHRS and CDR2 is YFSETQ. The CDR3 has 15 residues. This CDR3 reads CASRARRTDNEKLFF. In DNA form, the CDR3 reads TGCGCCAGCCGGGCGCGCAGGACAGACAATGAAAAACTGTTTTTT.

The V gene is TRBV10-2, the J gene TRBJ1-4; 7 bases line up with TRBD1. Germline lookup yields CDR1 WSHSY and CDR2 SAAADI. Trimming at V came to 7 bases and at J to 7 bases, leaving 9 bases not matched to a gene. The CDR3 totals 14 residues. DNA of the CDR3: TGCGCCAGCAAACGCGGGACAGATAGTGAAAAACTGTTTTTT. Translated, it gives CASKRGTDSEKLFF.

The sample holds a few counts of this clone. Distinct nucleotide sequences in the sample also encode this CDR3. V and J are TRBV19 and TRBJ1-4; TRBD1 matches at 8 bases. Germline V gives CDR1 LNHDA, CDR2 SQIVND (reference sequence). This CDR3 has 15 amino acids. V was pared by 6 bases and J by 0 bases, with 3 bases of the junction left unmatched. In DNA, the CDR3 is TGTGCCAGTAGCTCACAGGGGGCAACTAATGAAAAACTGTTTTTT. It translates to CASSSQGATNEKLFF.

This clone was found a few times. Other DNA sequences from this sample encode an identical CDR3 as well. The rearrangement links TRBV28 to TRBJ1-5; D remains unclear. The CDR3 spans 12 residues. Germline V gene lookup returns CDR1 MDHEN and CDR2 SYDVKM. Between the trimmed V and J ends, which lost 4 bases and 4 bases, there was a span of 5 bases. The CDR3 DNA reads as TGTGCCAGCAGTTGGGGTAATCAGCCCCAGCATTTT. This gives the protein CASSWGNQPQHF.

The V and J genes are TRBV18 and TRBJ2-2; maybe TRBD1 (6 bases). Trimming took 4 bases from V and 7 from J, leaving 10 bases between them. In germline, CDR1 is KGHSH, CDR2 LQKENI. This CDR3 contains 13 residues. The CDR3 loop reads CASSRGGLGELFF. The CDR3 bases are TGTGCCAGCTCACGAGGGGGTCTCGGGGAGCTGTTTTTT. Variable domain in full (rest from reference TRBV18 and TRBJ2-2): NAGVMQNPRHLVRRRGQEARLRCSPMKGHSHVYWYRQLPEEGLKFMVYLQKENIIDESGMPKERFSAEFPKEGPSILRIQQVVRGDSAAYFCASSRGGLGELFFGEGSRLTVL.

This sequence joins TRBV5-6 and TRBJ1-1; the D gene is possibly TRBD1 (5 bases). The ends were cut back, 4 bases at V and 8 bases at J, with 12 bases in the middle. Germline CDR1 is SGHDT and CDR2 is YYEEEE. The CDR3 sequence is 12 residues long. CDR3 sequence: CASSPRAGEAFF. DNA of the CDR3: TGTGCCAGCAGCCCAAGGGCAGGGGAAGCTTTCTTT.

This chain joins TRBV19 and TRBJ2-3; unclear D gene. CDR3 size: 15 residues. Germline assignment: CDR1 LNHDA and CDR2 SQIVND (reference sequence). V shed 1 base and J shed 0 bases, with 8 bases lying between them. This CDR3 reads CASSIGRGSTDTQYF. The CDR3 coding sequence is TGTGCCAGTAGTATAGGTCGCGGCAGCACAGATACGCAGTATTTT.

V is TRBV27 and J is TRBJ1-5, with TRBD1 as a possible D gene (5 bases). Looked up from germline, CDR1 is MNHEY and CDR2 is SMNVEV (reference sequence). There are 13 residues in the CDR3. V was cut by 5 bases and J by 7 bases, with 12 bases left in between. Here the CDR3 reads CASSVQGRQPQHF. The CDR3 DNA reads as TGTGCCAGCAGTGTCCAGGGACGGCAGCCCCAGCATTTT.

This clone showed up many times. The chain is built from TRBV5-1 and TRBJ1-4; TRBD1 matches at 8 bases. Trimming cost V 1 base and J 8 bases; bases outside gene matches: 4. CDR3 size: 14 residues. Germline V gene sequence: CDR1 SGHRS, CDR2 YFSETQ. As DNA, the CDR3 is TGCGCCAGCAGCTTGAACAGGGGGTTCGAAAAACTGTTTTTT. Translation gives CASSLNRGFEKLFF.

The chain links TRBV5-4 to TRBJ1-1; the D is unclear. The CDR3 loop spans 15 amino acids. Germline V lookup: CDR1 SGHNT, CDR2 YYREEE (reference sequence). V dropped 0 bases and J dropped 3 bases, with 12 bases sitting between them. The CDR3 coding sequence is TGTGCCAGCAGCTTGGAGCACGCAAGTTACACTGAAGCTTTCTTT. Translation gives CASSLEHASYTEAFF.

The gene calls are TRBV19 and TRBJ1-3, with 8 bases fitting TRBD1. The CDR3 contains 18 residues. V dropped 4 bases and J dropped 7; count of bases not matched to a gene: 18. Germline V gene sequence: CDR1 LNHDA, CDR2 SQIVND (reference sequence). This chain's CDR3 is CASSTNRVPDRAVNTIYF. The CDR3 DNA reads TGTGCCAGTAGTACTAACCGCGTCCCGGACAGGGCGGTCAACACCATATATTTT.

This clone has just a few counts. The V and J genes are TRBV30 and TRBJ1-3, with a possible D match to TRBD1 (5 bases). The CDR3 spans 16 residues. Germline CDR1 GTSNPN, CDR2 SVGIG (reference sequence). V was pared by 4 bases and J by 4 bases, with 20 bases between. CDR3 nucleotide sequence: TGTGCCTGGAACCCGGCCAGCAGGGAGGGAGGAAACACCATATATTTT. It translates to CAWNPASREGGNTIYF.

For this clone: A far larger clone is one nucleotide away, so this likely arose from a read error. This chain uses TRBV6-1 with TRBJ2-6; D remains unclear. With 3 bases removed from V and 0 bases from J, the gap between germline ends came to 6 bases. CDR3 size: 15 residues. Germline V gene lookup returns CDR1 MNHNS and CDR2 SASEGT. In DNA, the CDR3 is TGTGCCAGCAGTGACATGAGCTCTGGGGCCAACGTCCTGACTTTC. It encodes CASSDMSSGANVLTF.

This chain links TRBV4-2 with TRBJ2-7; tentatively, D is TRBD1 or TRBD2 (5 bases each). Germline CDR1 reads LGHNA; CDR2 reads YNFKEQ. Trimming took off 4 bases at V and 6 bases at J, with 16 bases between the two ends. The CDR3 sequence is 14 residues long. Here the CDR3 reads CASSPGERGPEQYF. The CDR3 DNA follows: TGTGCCAGCAGCCCGGGCGAACGGGGACCCGAGCAGTACTTC.

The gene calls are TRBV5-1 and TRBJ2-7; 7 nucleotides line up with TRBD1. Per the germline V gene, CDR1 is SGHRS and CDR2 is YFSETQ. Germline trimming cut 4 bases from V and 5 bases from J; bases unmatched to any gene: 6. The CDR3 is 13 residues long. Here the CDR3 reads CASSKTGPHEQYF. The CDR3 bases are TGCGCCAGCAGCAAGACAGGGCCCCACGAGCAGTACTTC.

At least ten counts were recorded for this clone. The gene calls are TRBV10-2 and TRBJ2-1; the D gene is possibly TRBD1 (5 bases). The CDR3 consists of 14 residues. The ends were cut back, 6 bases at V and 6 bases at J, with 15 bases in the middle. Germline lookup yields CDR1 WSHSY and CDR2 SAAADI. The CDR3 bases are TGCGCCAGCAGAACAGGCCTCGCCGGCAATGAGCAGTTCTTC. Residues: CASRTGLAGNEQFF.

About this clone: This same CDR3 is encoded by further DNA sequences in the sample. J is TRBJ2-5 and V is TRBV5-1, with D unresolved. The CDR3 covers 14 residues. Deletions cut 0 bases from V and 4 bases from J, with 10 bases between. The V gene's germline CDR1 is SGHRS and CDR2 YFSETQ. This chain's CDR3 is CASSLVAGSETQYF. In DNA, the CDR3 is TGCGCCAGCAGCTTGGTGGCAGGATCAGAGACCCAGTACTTC.

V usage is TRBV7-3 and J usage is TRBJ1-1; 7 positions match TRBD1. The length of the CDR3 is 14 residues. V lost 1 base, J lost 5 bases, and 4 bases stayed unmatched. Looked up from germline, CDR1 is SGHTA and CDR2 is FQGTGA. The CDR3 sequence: CASSLRQGGTEAFF. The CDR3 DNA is TGTGCCAGCAGCTTAAGACAGGGTGGGACTGAAGCTTTCTTT.

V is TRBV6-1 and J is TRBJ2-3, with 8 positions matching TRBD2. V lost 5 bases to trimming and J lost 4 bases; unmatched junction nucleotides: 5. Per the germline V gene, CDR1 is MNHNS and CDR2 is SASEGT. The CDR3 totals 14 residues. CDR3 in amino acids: CASSSLAAADTQYF. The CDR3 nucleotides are TGTGCCAGCAGTTCACTAGCGGCGGCAGATACGCAGTATTTT.

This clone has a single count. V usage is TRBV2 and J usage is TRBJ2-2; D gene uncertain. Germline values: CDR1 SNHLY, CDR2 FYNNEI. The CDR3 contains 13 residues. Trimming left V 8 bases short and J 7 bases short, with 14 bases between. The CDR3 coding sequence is TGTGCCAGCTGTCGTAGGACGAACGGGGAGCTGTTTTTT. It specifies CASCRRTNGELFF. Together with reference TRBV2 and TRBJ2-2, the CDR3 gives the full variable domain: EPEVTQTPSHQVTQMGQEVILRCVPISNHLYFYWYRQILGQKVEFLVSFYNNEISEKSEIFDDQFSVERPDGSNFTLKIRSTKLEDSAMYFCASCRRTNGELFFGEGSRLTVL.

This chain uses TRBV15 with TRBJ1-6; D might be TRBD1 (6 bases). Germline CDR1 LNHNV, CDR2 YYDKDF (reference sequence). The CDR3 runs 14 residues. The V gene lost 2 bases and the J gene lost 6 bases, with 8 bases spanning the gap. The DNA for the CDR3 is TGTGCCACCAGCAGACAGGGGTCTAATTCACCCCTCCACTTT. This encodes CATSRQGSNSPLHF.

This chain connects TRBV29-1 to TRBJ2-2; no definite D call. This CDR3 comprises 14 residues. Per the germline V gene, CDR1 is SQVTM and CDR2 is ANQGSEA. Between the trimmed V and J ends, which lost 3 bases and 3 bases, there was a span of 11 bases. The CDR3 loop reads CSVDLQADTGELFF. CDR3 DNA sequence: TGCAGCGTTGACCTGCAGGCAGACACCGGGGAGCTGTTTTTT.

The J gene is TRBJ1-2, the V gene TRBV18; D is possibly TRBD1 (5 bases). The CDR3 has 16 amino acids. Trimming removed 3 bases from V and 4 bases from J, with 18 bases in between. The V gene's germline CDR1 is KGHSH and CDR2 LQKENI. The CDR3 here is CASSPVRTPSFYGYTF. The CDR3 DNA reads TGTGCCAGCTCACCGGTTAGGACACCGTCTTTCTATGGCTACACCTTC.